This T cell receptor beta chain was sequenced for a study of T cells in tumors after PD-1 blockade (dated by TCRdb to between 2018 and 2020). Notes on the research overall: Prior checkpoint blockade, systemic immunosuppressant use, and recent radiotherapy or other anti-cancer therapy within 4 weeks were grounds for patient exclusion. Patients were treated with either pembrolizumab 200 mg every 3 weeks or cemiplimab 350 mg every 2 weeks. To compare clonotypes in blood and tumor, bulk TCR sequencing was done on roughly ten peripheral blood samples taken from 5 patients. A subset of patients also received ongoing daily vismodegib 150 mg during anti-PD-1 treatment. Using site-matched tumors from BCC or SCC patients sampled before and after anti-PD-1 therapy, the study carried out paired single-cell RNA and TCR sequencing. On average, peripheral blood samples yielded 35,000 to 45,000 unique clonotypes and 100,000 or so TCR templates (range roughly 24,679-257,772). Clinical response was assessed using RECIST version 1.1. What the research found in general, with its limitations: About 41% of tumor TCR clonotypes were detected in blood, and some novel exhausted tumor clones were observed in pre-treatment blood, which was taken as suggesting peripheral recruitment. The source of novel T cell clones was not identified, and lymphoid organs or rare unexpanded clones within the tumor or the tumor periphery could be included among the possible sources.

As encoded in the germline V gene, CDR1 is MRHNA while CDR2 is SNTAGT. V is cut back by 5 bases and J by 1 base, with 1 base in the junction unmatched. From the cysteine up to the phenylalanine, the CDR3 has a length of 13 residues. CDR3 DNA only is kept here, 39 bases in frame from base 1. Deep TCRbeta sequencing was performed with the immunoSEQ platform. The original pipeline was this. For further analysis, only productive rearrangements were exported out of the immunoSEQ Analyzer. Bulk TCRbeta clonotypes were assigned T cell phenotypes by matching to single-cell RNA+TCR-seq clones sharing the same TCRbeta sequence. Using bulk TCR sequencing data, clone enrichment in tumor was calculated by dividing a clone's tumor frequency by the same clone's PBMC frequency. GLIPH was used to group TCRs into specificity groups, clusters of distinct TCRs likely recognizing common antigens via shared CDR3 motifs. TCRdb holds this immuneACCESS table with in-frame rearrangements only. Some clones are missing; in checked studies, unresolved V genes explain under half, and the rest has no known cause. D and trimming were read from the DNA, whereas the V and J calls and clone size are those reported in that table. Counted in this sample were 55,000 to 70,000 clones; roughly 78% of them appeared once. The top ten hold about an eighth of the sample.

The label giving this sample's time point can be read as: before anti-PD-1 therapy. Genomic DNA extracted from tumor biopsies or peripheral blood was used for bulk TCRbeta sequencing, with input ranging from about 616 ng to 6,500 ng. Every patient had histologically proven advanced or metastatic basal or squamous cell carcinoma and was a poor candidate for surgical resection. Of the 10 or so patients in the basal cell carcinoma cohort, roughly 8 underwent bulk tumor TCR sequencing. Points on this clone: The antigen it recognizes is unknown. No base qualities exist here, and no much larger clone lies one base off it.

The V and J genes are TRBV6-4 and TRBJ1-1; TRBD1 lines up with 7 middle nucleotides. This sample comprised PBMCs, obtained before anti-PD-1 treatment. This receptor was identified in a human donor with basal cell carcinoma. CDR3 sequence: CASSRTGNTEAFF. The DNA is TGTGCCAGCAGTAGGACAGGGAACACTGAAGCTTTCTTT.